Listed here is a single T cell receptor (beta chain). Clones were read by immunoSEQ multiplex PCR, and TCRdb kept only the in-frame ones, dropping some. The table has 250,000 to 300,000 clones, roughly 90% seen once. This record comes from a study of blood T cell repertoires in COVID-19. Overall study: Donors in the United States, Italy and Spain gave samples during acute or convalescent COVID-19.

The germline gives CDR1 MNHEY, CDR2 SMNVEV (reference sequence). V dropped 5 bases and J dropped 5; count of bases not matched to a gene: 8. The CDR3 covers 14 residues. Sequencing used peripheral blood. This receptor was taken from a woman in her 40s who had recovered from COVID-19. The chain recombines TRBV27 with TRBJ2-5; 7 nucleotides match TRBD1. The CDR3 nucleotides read TGTGCCAGCAGTCCCGGGACAGCTCGGGAGACCCAGTACTTC. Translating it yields CASSPGTARETQYF.